This TCR beta chain was documented in a study of CXCR3-negative and CXCR3-positive naive CD8 T cells. Whole-study findings and limits: For CXCR3-positive naive cells, TRB CDR3s were more hydrophobic than those of CXCR3-negative naive cells. TRBV-TRBJ usage was similar across naive CXCR3 subsets but distinct in memory cells. After cryopreservation, CXCR3 expression dropped partially; most assays used fresh PBMCs.

This CDR3 has 17 residues. The germline V gene has CDR1 MGHRA and CDR2 YSYEKL. A note on this clonotype: Its antigen is as yet unknown.

Naive CD8+ T cells had a CD45RO-CCR7+CD27+CD95- phenotype. UMI-labeled 5' RACE yielded the TRB cDNA libraries. TCRdb re-called the 5' RACE reads; one entry per CDR3 protein, DNA not given. The data include roughly 7,100 distinct CDR3 sequences; the top ten clones carry more than 1.4%. The V and J genes are TRBV4-1 and TRBJ2-3; TCRdb's D gene call, TRBD2, goes unchecked for lack of DNA. The sequenced sample was naive CXCR3- CD8+ T cells from blood. Subset denoted: CD45RO-CCR7+CD27+CD95- naive CD8+ T cells lacking CXCR3 (TNR3-). The source is a human donor in good health. Some clones in this sample may be carry-over from other donors' samples. This CDR3 is CASSPPTAGASTDTQYF.